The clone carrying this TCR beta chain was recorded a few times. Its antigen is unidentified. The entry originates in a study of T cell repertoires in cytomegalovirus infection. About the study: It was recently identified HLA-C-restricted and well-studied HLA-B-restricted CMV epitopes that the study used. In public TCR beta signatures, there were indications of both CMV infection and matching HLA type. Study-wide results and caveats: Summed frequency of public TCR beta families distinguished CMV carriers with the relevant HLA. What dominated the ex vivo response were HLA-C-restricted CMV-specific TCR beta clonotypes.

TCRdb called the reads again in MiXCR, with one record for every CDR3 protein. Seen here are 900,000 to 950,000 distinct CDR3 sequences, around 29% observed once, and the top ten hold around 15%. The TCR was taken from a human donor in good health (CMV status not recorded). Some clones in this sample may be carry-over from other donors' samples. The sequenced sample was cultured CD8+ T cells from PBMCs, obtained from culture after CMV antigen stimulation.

CDR3 nucleotides: TGTGCCAGCAGCTTAAGTGGACAGGTCTATGGCTACACCTTC. The encoded protein is CASSLSGQVYGYTF. The V call is TRBV7-9, the J call TRBJ1-2; 7 nucleotides align to TRBD1. V trimming: 2 bases; J trimming: 4 bases; junction bases outside the gene matches: 4. Germline-derived CDR1 and CDR2 are SEHNR and FQNEAQ (reference sequence). The CDR3 runs 14 residues.